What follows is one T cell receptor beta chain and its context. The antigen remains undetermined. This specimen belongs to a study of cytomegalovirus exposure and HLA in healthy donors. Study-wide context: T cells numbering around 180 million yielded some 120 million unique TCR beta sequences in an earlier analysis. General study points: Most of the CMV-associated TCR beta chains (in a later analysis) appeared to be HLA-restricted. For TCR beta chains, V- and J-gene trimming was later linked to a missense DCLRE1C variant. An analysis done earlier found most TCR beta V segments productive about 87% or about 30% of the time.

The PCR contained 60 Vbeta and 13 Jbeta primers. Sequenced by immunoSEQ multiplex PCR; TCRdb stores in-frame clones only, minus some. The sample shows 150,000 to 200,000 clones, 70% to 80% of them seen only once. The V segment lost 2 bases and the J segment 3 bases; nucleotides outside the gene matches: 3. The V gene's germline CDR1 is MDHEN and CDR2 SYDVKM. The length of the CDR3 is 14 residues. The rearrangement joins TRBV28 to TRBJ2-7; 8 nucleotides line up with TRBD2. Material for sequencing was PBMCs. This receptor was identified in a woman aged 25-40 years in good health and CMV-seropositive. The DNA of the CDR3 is TGTGCCAGCAGTTTAAGCGGGAGTGGCTACGAGCAGTACTTC. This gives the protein CASSLSGSGYEQYF.